This record concerns one T cell receptor (beta chain) sequence. The data derive from a study of cytomegalovirus exposure and HLA in healthy donors. Germline CDR1 SGHDN, CDR2 FVKESK. With 1 base removed from V and 2 bases from J, the gap between germline ends came to 11 bases. The CDR3 sequence is 16 residues long. The PCR employed 60 Vbeta primers together with 13 Jbeta primers. Data came from immunoSEQ multiplex PCR; TCRdb stores just in-frame clones and leaves some out. The sample holds 130,000 or so clones, 85% to 90% seen once. Sequenced input: PBMCs. The sequence was obtained from a woman younger than 45 in good health and CMV-seronegative. V usage is TRBV14 and J usage is TRBJ2-2, with D possibly being TRBD1 (6 bases). The CDR3 DNA follows: TGTGCCAGCAGCCAAGGACAGGCAACTAACACCGGGGAGCTGTTTTTT. Translation: CASSQGQATNTGELFF.